Listed below are T cell receptor beta chains from one sample, sequenced in a study of spatial heterogeneity in lung cancer. TCRdb passed the 5' RACE reads through MiXCR, listing each CDR3 protein once. This table has about 25,000 distinct CDR3 sequences, around 7% appearing once. The starting material was PBMCs, obtained at surgery. These receptors were obtained from a male donor with early-stage non-small cell lung cancer. CDR3s include the opening cysteine and the closing phenylalanine or tryptophan. D genes are given only for firm matches. Some rows mark clone size as missing; the rest say once, few, many or name a class of expanded clone.

J gene,clone size,D gene,V gene,CDR3 DNA,CDR3 protein
TRBJ2-3,many,-,TRBV7-2,TGTGCCAGCAGCGTAGGAGGAGATACGCAGTATTTT,CASSVGGDTQYF
TRBJ2-2,many,TRBD2,TRBV20-1,TGCAGTGCTAGAAAAGCGGGAGGGCCGACCGGGGAGCTGTTTTTT,CSARKAGGPTGELFF
TRBJ2-3,many,TRBD2,TRBV5-1,TGCGCCAGCAGCTTGTATCTAGCGGCTAGCACAGATACGCAGTATTTT,CASSLYLAASTDTQYF
TRBJ1-2,few,-,TRBV5-5,TGTGCCAGCAGCCCTCCAGGGGTATATGGCTACACCTTC,CASSPPGVYGYTF
TRBJ1-4,many,-,TRBV20-1,TGCAGTGCTGGGGACATCCTTAATGAAAAACTGTTTTTT,CSAGDILNEKLFF
TRBJ1-1,-,-,TRBV12-3/TRBV12-4,TGTGCCAGCAGTTTTTTACCCAATACGAACACTGAAGCTTTCTTT,CASSFLPNTNTEAFF
TRBJ1-2,medium-sized,-,TRBV15,TGTGCCACCAGCAGAGATAAAGGGGTAGACTATGGCTACACCTTC,CATSRDKGVDYGYTF
TRBJ2-1,many,-,TRBV4-1,TGCGCCAGCAGCCAAGCTCGGGCTCGATCTCTCTCCTACAATGAGCAGTTCTTC,CASSQARARSLSYNEQFF
TRBJ2-7,many,TRBD1,TRBV20-1,TGCAGTGCGTACAGACAGGGGGCTACCTACGAGCAGTACTTC,CSAYRQGATYEQYF
TRBJ2-5,many,TRBD1,TRBV6-6,TGTGCCAGCAGTTACCCTGGACAGGGGCAAGAGACCCAGTACTTC,CASSYPGQGQETQYF
TRBJ2-7,few,-,TRBV29-1,TGCAGCGTTGCTGGTACGACCTCCGAGCAGTACTTC,CSVAGTTSEQYF
TRBJ2-6,many,-,TRBV5-1,TGCGCCAGCAGCTCCGGAGGGGGCTCTGGGGCCAACGTCCTGACTTTC,CASSSGGGSGANVLTF
TRBJ2-2,-,-,TRBV12-3/TRBV12-4,TGTGCCAGCAGTTTATCCGGGGAGCTGTTTTTT,CASSLSGELFF
TRBJ2-3,many,TRBD1,TRBV27,TGTGCCAGCAAGGGACAGGGGGAGAATACGCAGTATTTT,CASKGQGENTQYF
TRBJ1-2,-,-,TRBV5-5,TGTGCCAGCACCTGGGCCCCCGAAAACTATGGCTACACCTTC,CASTWAPENYGYTF
TRBJ1-5,many,TRBD1,TRBV28,TGTGCCAGCAGTCTCCGACAGGGTCATCAGCCCCAGCATTTT,CASSLRQGHQPQHF
TRBJ2-7,many,TRBD2,TRBV5-1,TGCGCCAGCAGCTTTCTAGCGGAGAGCTCCTACGAGCAGTACTTC,CASSFLAESSYEQYF
TRBJ2-7,many,-,TRBV3-1,TGTGCCAGCAGCCAGAACCGCTACGAGCAGTACTTC,CASSQNRYEQYF
TRBJ2-1,-,-,TRBV20-1,TGCAGTGCTTCGGGACTCCACAATGAGCAGTTCTTC,CSASGLHNEQFF
TRBJ2-1,few,-,TRBV27,TGTGCCAGCAGTTTAGTTCCCAGCTCCTACAATGAGCAGTTCTTC,CASSLVPSSYNEQFF
TRBJ2-1,many,-,TRBV18,TGTGCCAGCTCACCCGGAGGGTATGAGCAGTTCTTC,CASSPGGYEQFF
TRBJ2-7,-,-,TRBV18,TGTGCCAGCTCACCACGGGAGATTCTGGAGCAGTACTTC,CASSPREILEQYF
TRBJ2-7,many,TRBD1,TRBV12-3/TRBV12-4,TGTGCCAGCAGTCGCGACAGGGGCCCCTACGAGCAGTACTTC,CASSRDRGPYEQYF
TRBJ2-7,medium-sized,-,TRBV7-9,TGTGCCAGCAGCCCGGACGGCGTTTACGAGCAGTACTTC,CASSPDGVYEQYF